This T cell receptor beta chain was identified in a study of regulatory T cells in long-lasting Graves disease. CDR3 length: 13 residues. V shed 1 base and J shed 5 bases, with 8 bases lying between them. The V gene's germline CDR1 is MNHNS and CDR2 SASEGT. For TCR beta, libraries came from iRepertoire HTBI primers and Arm-PCR of CDR3 regions. TCRdb independently ran MiXCR on the multiplex PCR reads; one entry per CDR3 protein. The data contain 440,000 or so distinct CDR3 sequences, roughly 15% of them seen just once; the ten biggest clones take up about 10%. Study findings and constraints: Repertoires from persistent disease leaned toward TRBV28, TRBJ1-2 and TRBJ2-5. Newly diagnosed Graves' patients had higher TCR diversity than persistent ones.

This clonotype was observed at least ten times. Its specificity is unknown. Time point: newly diagnosed GD, antithyroid drugs for less than 3 months. PBMCs provided the RNA from which the TCR library was made. The same data also contributed to another study, on T cells in Graves' hyperthyroidism and ophthalmopathy. That report notes: The HTBI primer set drove a first-round RT-PCR of the TCR CDR3.

This sequence was found in a woman in her 30s with Graves disease. The source material was peripheral blood mononuclear cells (PBMCs), sampled at new diagnosis, from a patient treated with antithyroid drugs. The chain has TRBV6-1 and TRBJ1-2; D remains unclear. CDR3 in amino acids: CASSEERPYGYTF. CDR3 bases: TGTGCCAGCAGTGAAGAGCGGCCATATGGCTACACCTTC.